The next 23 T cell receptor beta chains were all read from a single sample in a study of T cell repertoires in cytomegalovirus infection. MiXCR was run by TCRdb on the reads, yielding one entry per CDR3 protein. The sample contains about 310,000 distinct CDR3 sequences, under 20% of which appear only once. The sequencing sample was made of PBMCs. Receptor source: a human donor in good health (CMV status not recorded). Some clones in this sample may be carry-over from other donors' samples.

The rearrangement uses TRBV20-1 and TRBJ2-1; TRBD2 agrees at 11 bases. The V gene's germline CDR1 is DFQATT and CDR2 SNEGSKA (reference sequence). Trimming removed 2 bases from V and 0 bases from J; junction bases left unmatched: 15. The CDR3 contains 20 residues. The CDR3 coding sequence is TGCAGTGCTAGACCGGGGTCCGGTAGCGGGGGGGGGAGCTCCTACAATGAGCAGTTCTTC. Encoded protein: CSARPGSGSGGGSSYNEQFF.

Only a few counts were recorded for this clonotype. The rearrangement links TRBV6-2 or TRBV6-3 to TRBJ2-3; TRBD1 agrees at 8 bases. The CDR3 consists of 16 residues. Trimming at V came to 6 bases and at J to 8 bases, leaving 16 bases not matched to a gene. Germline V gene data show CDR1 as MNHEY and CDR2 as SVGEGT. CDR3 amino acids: CASSKDRGYVPSTQYF. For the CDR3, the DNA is TGTGCCAGCAGCAAAGACAGGGGCTATGTACCGAGTACGCAGTATTTT.

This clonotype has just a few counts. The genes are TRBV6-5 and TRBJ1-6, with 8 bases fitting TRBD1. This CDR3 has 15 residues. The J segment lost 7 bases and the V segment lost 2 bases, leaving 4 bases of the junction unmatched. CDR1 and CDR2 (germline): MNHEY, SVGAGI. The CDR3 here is CASSYMDRENSPLHF. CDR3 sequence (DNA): TGTGCCAGCAGTTACATGGACAGGGAGAATTCACCCCTCCACTTT.

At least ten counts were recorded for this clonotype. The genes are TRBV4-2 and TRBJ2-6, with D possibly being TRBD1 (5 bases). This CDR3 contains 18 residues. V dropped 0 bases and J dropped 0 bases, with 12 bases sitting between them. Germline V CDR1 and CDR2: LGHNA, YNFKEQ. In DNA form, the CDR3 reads TGTGCCAGCAGCCAAGAGGGGCAAGCCATCTCTGGGGCCAACGTCCTGACTTTC. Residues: CASSQEGQAISGANVLTF.

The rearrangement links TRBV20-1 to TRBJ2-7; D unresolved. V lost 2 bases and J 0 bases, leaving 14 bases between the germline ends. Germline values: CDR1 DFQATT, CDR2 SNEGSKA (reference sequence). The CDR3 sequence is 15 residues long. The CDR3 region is CSARSPQISSYEQYF. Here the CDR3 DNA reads TGCAGTGCTAGATCCCCACAGATTAGCTCCTACGAGCAGTACTTC.

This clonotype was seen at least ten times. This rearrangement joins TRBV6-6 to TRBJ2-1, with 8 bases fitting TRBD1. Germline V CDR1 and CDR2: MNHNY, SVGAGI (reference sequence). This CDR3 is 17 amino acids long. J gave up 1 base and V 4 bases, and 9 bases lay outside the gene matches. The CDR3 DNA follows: TGTGCCAGCAGTTCAACCCGGGACAGGAGTTCCTACAATGAGCAGTTCTTC. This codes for CASSSTRDRSSYNEQFF.

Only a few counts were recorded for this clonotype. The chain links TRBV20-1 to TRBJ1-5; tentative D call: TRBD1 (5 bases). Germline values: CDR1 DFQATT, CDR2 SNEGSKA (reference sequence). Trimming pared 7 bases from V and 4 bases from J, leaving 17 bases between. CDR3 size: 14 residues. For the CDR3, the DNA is TGCAGTGTCGATGGTATGGACATTAATCAGCCCCAGCATTTT. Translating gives CSVDGMDINQPQHF.

CDR3 loop: CASSLVGGPQETQYF. As DNA, the CDR3 is TGTGCCAGCAGCTTGGTGGGGGGCCCCCAAGAGACCCAGTACTTC. The V gene is TRBV7-3, the J gene TRBJ2-5, with D perhaps matching TRBD1 or TRBD2 (6 bases each). Per germline, CDR1 SGHTA and CDR2 FQGTGA. The CDR3 length is 15 residues. V lost 3 bases and J lost 1, with 12 bases in between. Together with reference TRBV7-3 and TRBJ2-5, the CDR3 gives the full variable domain: GAGVSQTPSNKVTEKGKYVELRCDPISGHTALYWYRQSLGQGPEFLIYFQGTGAADDSGLPNDRFFAVRPEGSVSTLKIQRTERGDSAVYLCASSLVGGPQETQYFGPGTRLLVL.

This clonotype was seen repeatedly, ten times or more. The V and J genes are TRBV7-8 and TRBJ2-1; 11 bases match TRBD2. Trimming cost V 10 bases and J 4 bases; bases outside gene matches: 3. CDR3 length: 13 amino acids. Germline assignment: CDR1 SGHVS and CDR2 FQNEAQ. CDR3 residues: CATSGGTYNEQFF. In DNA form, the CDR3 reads TGTGCCACTAGCGGGGGGACATACAATGAGCAGTTCTTC.

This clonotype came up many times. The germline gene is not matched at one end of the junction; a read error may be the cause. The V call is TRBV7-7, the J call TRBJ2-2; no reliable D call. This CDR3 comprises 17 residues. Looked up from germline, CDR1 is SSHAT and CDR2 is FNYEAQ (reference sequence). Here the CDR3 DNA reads TGTGCTAGCAGCTTAGAAGGTGGCCCCAGGAACACCGGGGAGCTGTTTTTT. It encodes CASSLEGGPRNTGELFF.

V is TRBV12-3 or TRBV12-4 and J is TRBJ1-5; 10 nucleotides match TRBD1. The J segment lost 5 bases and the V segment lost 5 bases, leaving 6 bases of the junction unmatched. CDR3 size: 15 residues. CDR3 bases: TGTGCCAGCAGTCCAGGGACAGGGGACTATCAGCCCCAGCATTTT. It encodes CASSPGTGDYQPQHF.

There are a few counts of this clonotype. The CDR3 nucleotides are TGTGCCAGTAGCAACTCGGGACAGGGCAGCGCGTATAGCAATCAGCCCCAGCATTTT. This gives the protein CASSNSGQGSAYSNQPQHF. The gene calls are TRBV19 and TRBJ1-5, with 9 bases fitting TRBD1. The J segment lost 0 bases and the V segment lost 6 bases, leaving 15 bases of the junction unmatched. Germline CDR1 is LNHDA and CDR2 is SQIVND (reference sequence). The CDR3 runs to 19 residues.

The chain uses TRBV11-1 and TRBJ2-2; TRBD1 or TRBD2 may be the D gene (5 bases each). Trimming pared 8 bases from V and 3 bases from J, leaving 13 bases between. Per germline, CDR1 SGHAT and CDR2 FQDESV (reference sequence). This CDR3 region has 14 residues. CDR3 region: CASEGPLDTGELFF. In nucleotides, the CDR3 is TGTGCCAGCGAGGGACCCCTTGACACCGGGGAGCTGTTTTTT.

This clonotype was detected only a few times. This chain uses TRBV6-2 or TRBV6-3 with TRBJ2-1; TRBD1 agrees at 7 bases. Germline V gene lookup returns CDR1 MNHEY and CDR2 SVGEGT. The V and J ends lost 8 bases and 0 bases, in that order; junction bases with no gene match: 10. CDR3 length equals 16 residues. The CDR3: CASGAQGRYSYNEQFF. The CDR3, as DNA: TGTGCCAGCGGGGCACAGGGGAGATACTCCTACAATGAGCAGTTCTTC.

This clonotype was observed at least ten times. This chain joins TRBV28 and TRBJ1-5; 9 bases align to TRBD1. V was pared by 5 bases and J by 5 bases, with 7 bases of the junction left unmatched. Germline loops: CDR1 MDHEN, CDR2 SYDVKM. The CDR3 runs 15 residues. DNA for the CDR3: TGTGCCAGCAGTGACGGGACAGGGTACGATCAGCCCCAGCATTTT. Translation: CASSDGTGYDQPQHF.

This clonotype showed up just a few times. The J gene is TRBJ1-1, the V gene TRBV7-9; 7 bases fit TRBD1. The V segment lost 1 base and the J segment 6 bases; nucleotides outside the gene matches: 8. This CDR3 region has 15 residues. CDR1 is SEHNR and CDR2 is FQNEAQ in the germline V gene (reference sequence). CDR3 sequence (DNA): TGTGCCAGCAGCTTAGGTATAGCAGGGGGTCCTGAAGCTTTCTTT. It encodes CASSLGIAGGPEAFF.

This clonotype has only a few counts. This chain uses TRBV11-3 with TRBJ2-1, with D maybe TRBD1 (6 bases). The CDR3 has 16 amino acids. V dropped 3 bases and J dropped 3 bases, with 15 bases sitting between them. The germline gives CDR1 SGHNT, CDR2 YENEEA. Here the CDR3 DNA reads TGTGCCAGCAGCTTTGGGGGCCAGGGACGCTACAATGAGCAGTTCTTC. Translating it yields CASSFGGQGRYNEQFF.

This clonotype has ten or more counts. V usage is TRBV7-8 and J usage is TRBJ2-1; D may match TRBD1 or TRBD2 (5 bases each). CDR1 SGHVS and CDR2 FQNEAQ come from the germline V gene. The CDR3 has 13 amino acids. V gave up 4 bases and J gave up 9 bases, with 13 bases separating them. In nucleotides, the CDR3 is TGTGCCAGCAGCTGGGGAACAGGAGGTGAGCAGTTCTTC. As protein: CASSWGTGGEQFF.

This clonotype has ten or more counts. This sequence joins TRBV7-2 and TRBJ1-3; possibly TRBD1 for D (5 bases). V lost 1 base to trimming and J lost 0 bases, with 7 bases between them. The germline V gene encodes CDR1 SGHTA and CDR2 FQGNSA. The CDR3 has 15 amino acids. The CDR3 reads CASSLVGDSGNTIYF. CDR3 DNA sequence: TGTGCCAGCAGCTTAGTAGGGGACTCTGGAAACACCATATATTTT.

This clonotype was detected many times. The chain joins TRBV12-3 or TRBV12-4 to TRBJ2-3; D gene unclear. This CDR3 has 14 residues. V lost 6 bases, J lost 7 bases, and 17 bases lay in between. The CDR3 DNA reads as TGTGCCAGCAGCCGAACCCCTGAAGGATATACGCAGTATTTT. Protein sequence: CASSRTPEGYTQYF.

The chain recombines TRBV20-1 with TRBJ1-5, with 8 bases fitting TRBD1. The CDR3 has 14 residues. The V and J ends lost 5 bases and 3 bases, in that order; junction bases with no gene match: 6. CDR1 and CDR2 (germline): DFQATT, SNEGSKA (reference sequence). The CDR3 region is CSASKTGVNQPQHF. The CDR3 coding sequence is TGCAGTGCTTCCAAGACAGGGGTCAATCAGCCCCAGCATTTT.

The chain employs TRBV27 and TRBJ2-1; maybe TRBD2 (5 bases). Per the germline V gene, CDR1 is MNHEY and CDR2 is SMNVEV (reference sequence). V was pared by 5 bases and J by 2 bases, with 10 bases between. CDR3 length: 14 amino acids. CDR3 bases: TGTGCCAGCAGTGACTACACAGCCTACAATGAGCAGTTCTTC. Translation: CASSDYTAYNEQFF.

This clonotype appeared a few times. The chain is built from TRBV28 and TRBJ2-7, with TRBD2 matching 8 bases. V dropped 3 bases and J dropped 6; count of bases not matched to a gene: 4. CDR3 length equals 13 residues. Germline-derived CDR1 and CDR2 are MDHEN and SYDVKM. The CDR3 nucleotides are TGTGCCAGCAGTTTTAGGGCGGGGGGCGAGCAGTACTTC. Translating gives CASSFRAGGEQYF.